One TCR beta chain is described in this entry. Its antigen is as yet unknown. Some clones are missing from TCRdb's copy, which holds only in-frame ones; the method was immunoSEQ multiplex PCR. There are roughly 95,000 clones in the sample; about two thirds occur only once, and less than 2.5% lies in the top ten. This sample was taken from a study of fetal regulatory T cell absence and autoimmunity. Study conclusions and caveats: In IPEX syndrome, oligoclonal enrichment was read as supporting prenatal antigen-driven autoimmunity in the pancreas.

Germline CDR1 reads SEHNR; CDR2 reads FQNEAQ (reference sequence). Trimming took off 5 bases at V and 3 bases at J, with 16 bases between the two ends. This CDR3 contains 15 residues. The gene calls are TRBV7-9 and TRBJ1-2; tentative D call: TRBD1 (5 bases). The clonotype was recovered from a male donor with IPEX syndrome. The sequencing input was pancreas tissue. CDR3 DNA: TGTGCCAGCAGCCGGAGAGGGGAATTGGACTATGGCTACACCTTC. Translated: CASSRRGELDYGYTF.